This section outlines one T cell receptor (beta chain) sequence together with its context. This sample stems from a study of blood T cell repertoires in COVID-19. Study details: The study drew acute and convalescent COVID-19 samples from the United States, Italy and Spain.

Authors' methods: From reference gene primer amplification, estimates of nucleated cell counts were derived. Some clones are missing from TCRdb's copy, which holds only in-frame ones; the method was immunoSEQ multiplex PCR. The V and J calls and clone size were taken over from that table, and D and trimming were inferred from the DNA. The sample includes a few hundred thousand clones, around 89% seen only once; the top ten take under 7.5%. The sequencing sample was made of peripheral blood. The clonotype was recovered from a man between 18 and 35 years old who had recovered from COVID-19.

Written as DNA, the CDR3 is TGTGCCAGCAGCTCGCCGGGTGACCTCATTCAGTACTTC. Translated: CASSSPGDLIQYF. This sequence joins TRBV5-4 and TRBJ2-4; D call uncertain. Trimming removed 3 bases from V and 9 bases from J, with 13 bases in between. Germline V lookup: CDR1 SGHNT, CDR2 YYREEE (reference sequence). This CDR3 comprises 13 residues.